The 17 T cell receptor beta chains presented below share a single source sample, sequenced in a study of blood T cells in healthy people across ages. Sample-barcoded 5' priming and a J-beta primer mix drove a second PCR of about 7 to 12 cycles. TCRdb reprocessed the 5' RACE reads via MiXCR and lists one record per CDR3 protein. The profile shows 760,000 or so distinct CDR3 sequences, around 25% of them singletons. This same sample was also part of a study on T cells of mothers and their children.

The sequencing input was blood. All receptors derive from a boy younger than 18 in good health.

This clonotype was counted a few times. The chain is built from TRBV27 and TRBJ1-6; TRBD1 is a possible D gene (5 bases). Per the germline V gene, CDR1 is MNHEY and CDR2 is SMNVEV (reference sequence). This CDR3 is 12 amino acids long. Trimming took off 6 bases at V and 8 bases at J, with 8 bases between the two ends. The CDR3 protein is CASRVTDSPLHF. DNA for the CDR3: TGTGCCAGCAGAGTGACAGATTCACCCCTCCACTTT.

The chain is built from TRBV20-1 and TRBJ2-4; 12 bases line up with TRBD2. Germline V CDR1 and CDR2: DFQATT, SNEGSKA (reference sequence). J was trimmed by 5 bases and V by 1 base; bases with no gene match: 3. The CDR3 sequence is 15 residues long. DNA of the CDR3: TGCAGTGCTAGAGCTAGCGGGGGGGCCCAAAACATTCAGTACTTC. Protein sequence: CSARASGGAQNIQYF.

The chain uses TRBV6-5 and TRBJ2-5; 8 bases fit TRBD1. Germline lookup yields CDR1 MNHEY and CDR2 SVGAGI. CDR3 size: 13 residues. Trimming at V came to 6 bases and at J to 5 bases, leaving 5 bases not matched to a gene. The CDR3, as DNA: TGTGCCAGCAGGGACAGGGTCAGGGAGACCCAGTACTTC. Its protein product is CASRDRVRETQYF.

This clonotype was seen a few times. V is TRBV29-1 and J is TRBJ2-4, with a weak D call TRBD1 (5 bases). CDR1 SQVTM and CDR2 ANQGSEA come from the germline V gene. The CDR3 is 13 amino acids. V lost 4 bases and J lost 7, with 14 bases in between. DNA of the CDR3: TGCAGCGTTGGTGAAGGGGAAACGAACATTCAGTACTTC. Translating gives CSVGEGETNIQYF.

The V and J genes are TRBV11-1 and TRBJ1-2, with 7 bases identical to TRBD1. The germline V gene encodes CDR1 SGHAT and CDR2 FQDESV (reference sequence). Unmatched junction bases numbered 8, after V lost 1 base and J lost 12 bases. CDR3 length: 13 amino acids. CDR3 region: CASSLEPGTENTF. CDR3 sequence (DNA): TGTGCCAGCAGCTTAGAACCCGGGACAGAAAACACCTTC.

This clonotype was found a few times. This sequence joins TRBV29-1 and TRBJ2-6; D is uncertain. CDR1 is SQVTM and CDR2 is ANQGSEA in the germline V gene. V was trimmed by 4 bases and J by 3 bases, leaving 10 bases between them. The CDR3 loop spans 14 amino acids. The CDR3 sequence is CSVVQARGANVLTF. In nucleotides, the CDR3 is TGCAGCGTTGTACAAGCTCGTGGGGCCAACGTCCTGACTTTC.

The chain links TRBV6-5 to TRBJ2-5, with 8 nucleotides matching TRBD2. The last part of the DNA fits TRBJ2-7 better; the J call may be wrong. The CDR3 length is 15 residues. Germline CDR1 MNHEY, CDR2 SVGAGI. CDR3 loop: CASRISGASSYEQYF. The CDR3 DNA follows: TGTGCCAGCAGGATTAGCGGGGCTTCTTCCTACGAGCAGTACTTC.

This clonotype was picked up a small number of times. The chain carries TRBV7-3 and TRBJ2-7; 7 bases map to TRBD2. The germline V gene encodes CDR1 SGHTA and CDR2 FQGTGA. The CDR3 covers 15 residues. After removal of 3 bases from V and 0 bases from J, the junction contained 5 bases not matched to a gene. The CDR3 DNA sequence: TGTGCCAGCAGCTTGTACGGGGGGTACTCCTACGAGCAGTACTTC. Its protein is CASSLYGGYSYEQYF.

A note on this clonotype: An end of the junction does not agree with germline; a read error may underlie this. The chain has TRBV9 and TRBJ2-3; D ambiguous. The CDR3 is 13 residues long. Germline V gene sequence: CDR1 SGDLS, CDR2 YYNGEE. CDR3 DNA sequence: TGTGTCAGCAGCGTACCCAGCACAGATACGCAGTATTTT. Translating gives CVSSVPSTDTQYF. Drawing the rest from reference TRBV9 and TRBJ2-3, the complete variable domain is DSGVTQTPKHLITATGQRVTLRCSPRSGDLSVYWYQQSLDQGLQFLIQYYNGEERAKGNILERFSAQQFPDLHSELNLSSLELGDSALYFCVSSVPSTDTQYFGPGTRLTVL.

The chain recombines TRBV10-3 with TRBJ2-7; a weak D match, TRBD2 (5 bases). Germline CDR1 ENHRY, CDR2 SYGVKD. Deletions cut 10 bases from V and 7 bases from J, with 20 bases between. The length of the CDR3 is 13 residues. CDR3 in DNA: TGTGCCACCGGTATTCCCACACCGGGGGAGCAGTACTTC. Translation gives CATGIPTPGEQYF.

This clonotype was observed a few times. The CDR3 DNA sequence: TGTGCCAGCAGTTTAGCGACCGGGGATGGCTACACCTTC. It is translated as CASSLATGDGYTF. The chain employs TRBV12-3 or TRBV12-4 and TRBJ1-2; no clear D. The CDR3 extends over 13 amino acids. The V gene lost 0 bases and the J gene lost 6 bases, with 8 bases spanning the gap.

The rearrangement links TRBV4-1 to TRBJ2-7; the D is unclear. In germline, CDR1 is MGHRA, CDR2 YSYEKL. Trimming took off 4 bases at V and 1 base at J, with 14 bases between the two ends. The CDR3 is 15 amino acids. Written as DNA, the CDR3 is TGCGCCAGCAGCCCGGCACCACAACCTTCCTACGAGCAGTACTTC. Translation gives CASSPAPQPSYEQYF.

Only a few counts were recorded for this clonotype. V is TRBV7-2 and J is TRBJ2-7; 9 bases are shared with TRBD2. The DNA end lines up better with TRBJ2-1; the J call may be wrong. Germline values: CDR1 SGHTA, CDR2 FQGNSA. CDR3 size: 16 residues. The chain's CDR3 is CASSLDVLAGVSEQFF. In DNA form, the CDR3 reads TGTGCCAGCAGCTTAGATGTTTTAGCGGGGGTTTCTGAGCAGTTCTTC.

This clonotype appeared a few times. This chain connects TRBV6-6 to TRBJ2-2, with D perhaps assigned TRBD1 or TRBD2 (5 bases each). The CDR3 extends over 11 amino acids. The germline V gene encodes CDR1 MNHNY and CDR2 SVGAGI (reference sequence). DNA for the CDR3: TGTGCGGGGCGGGACACCGGGGAGCTGTTTTTT. This gives the protein CAGRDTGELFF.

The chain recombines TRBV5-1 with TRBJ2-5; 10 positions agree with TRBD2. The DNA matches TRBJ2-1 better at its end, which makes the J call doubtful. This CDR3 comprises 17 residues. Germline-derived CDR1 and CDR2 are SGHRS and YFSETQ. CDR3 residues: CASSQRWTSGGDNEQFF. DNA for the CDR3: TGCGCCAGCAGCCAGCGCTGGACTAGCGGAGGCGACAATGAGCAGTTCTTC.

For this clonotype: Relative to the germline gene, one junction end is altered; a read error may explain this. This chain joins TRBV7-9 and TRBJ2-5; D perhaps matches TRBD2 (5 bases). CDR1 is SEHNR, CDR2 FQNEAQ, per germline (reference sequence). This CDR3 has 13 amino acids. The CDR3 bases are TGTGCCAGCAGCTTAAATACTCTCCGGGGAAAGTTCTTC. As protein: CASSLNTLRGKFF.

This clonotype was recorded a few times. The chain links TRBV4-3 to TRBJ2-5, with D unresolved. The CDR3 length is 12 residues. In germline, CDR1 is LGHNA, CDR2 YSLEER. With 3 bases removed from V and 7 bases from J, the gap between germline ends came to 9 bases. Here the CDR3 DNA reads TGCGCCAGCAGCCAGGGCGTGGGGACCCAGTACTTC. This sequence encodes CASSQGVGTQYF.